These 31 T cell receptor beta chains came from one sample sequenced in a study of early T cells in non-severe SARS-CoV-2 infection. TCRdb independently ran MiXCR on the 5' RACE reads; one entry per CDR3 protein. The table lists under 70,000 distinct CDR3 sequences, around a tenth of them singletons, with 3% to 4.5% in the top ten. The specimen sequenced was whole blood. The receptors come from an adult who was a healthcare worker with PCR-confirmed SARS-CoV-2 infection or an uninfected control (not recorded which).

This clonotype was detected ten times or more. The CDR3 reads CASSVGWGASLNEQFF. The CDR3 DNA sequence: TGCGCCAGCAGCGTCGGTTGGGGGGCGAGCCTCAATGAGCAGTTCTTC. The chain is built from TRBV5-1 and TRBJ2-1; D tentatively fits TRBD1 or TRBD2 (6 bases each). Between the trimmed V and J ends, which lost 4 bases and 6 bases, there was a span of 20 bases. Germline values: CDR1 SGHRS, CDR2 YFSETQ. The CDR3 totals 16 residues.

As to this clonotype: Since a much larger clone is just one base distant, this may be a read error. The chain uses TRBV24-1 and TRBJ1-2; 7 positions agree with TRBD1. There are 14 residues in the CDR3. The junction had 2 bases not matched to a gene; V was cut back by 4 bases and J by 1 base. Germline lookup yields CDR1 KGHDR and CDR2 SFDVKD. This CDR3 reads CATSDRDSNYGYTF. In DNA form, the CDR3 reads TGTGCCACCAGTGACCGGGACAGTAACTATGGCTACACCTTC.

V and J are TRBV28 and TRBJ1-6, with D possibly being TRBD1 (5 bases). Germline V CDR1 and CDR2: MDHEN, SYDVKM. The CDR3 runs to 15 residues. Trimming took off 7 bases at V and 7 bases at J, with 17 bases between the two ends. In DNA, the CDR3 is TGTGCCAGCACTGACCCGACAGCCCTCAATTCACCCCTCCACTTT. Translated: CASTDPTALNSPLHF.

This clonotype is medium-sized. V usage is TRBV6-4 and J usage is TRBJ2-7, with 10 bases lining up with TRBD2. The CDR3 has 14 amino acids. Germline assignment: CDR1 MRHNA and CDR2 SNTAGT. The V gene end was trimmed by 3 bases and the J gene end by 3 bases; junction bases not matched to a gene: 2. The CDR3 DNA reads as TGTGCCAGCAGTGAGTCTAGCGGGGGCTACGAGCAGTACTTC. It encodes CASSESSGGYEQYF.

This clonotype was recorded many times. The chain uses TRBV19 and TRBJ2-1; 7 bases are a match to TRBD2. CDR3 size: 15 residues. With 6 bases clipped from V and 0 bases from J, the junction kept 5 bases outside the gene matches. CDR1 is LNHDA, CDR2 SQIVND, per germline (reference sequence). The CDR3 sequence: CASRASGGSYNEQFF. Written as DNA, the CDR3 is TGTGCCAGTAGGGCTAGCGGAGGCTCCTACAATGAGCAGTTCTTC.

The chain recombines TRBV7-9 with TRBJ2-7; no firm D call. The CDR3 is 17 residues long. Per the germline V gene, CDR1 is SEHNR and CDR2 is FQNEAQ (reference sequence). V lost 5 bases and J 3 bases, leaving 23 bases between the germline ends. CDR3 DNA: TGTGCCAGCAGCCAAACGTTCGTGGGGTCCGACCTCTACGAGCAGTACTTC. It translates to CASSQTFVGSDLYEQYF.

This clonotype was recorded many times. This sequence joins TRBV7-3 and TRBJ2-1, with 9 bases aligning to TRBD1. This CDR3 is 14 amino acids long. The V and J ends lost 5 bases and 7 bases, in that order; junction bases with no gene match: 6. From germline, CDR1 is SGHTA and CDR2 FQGTGA. This CDR3 is CASSPGQGRNEQFF. CDR3 nucleotide sequence: TGTGCCAGCAGCCCGGGACAGGGCAGGAATGAGCAGTTCTTC.

This clonotype was detected a few times. This rearrangement joins TRBV20-1 to TRBJ1-2; no clear D. The V end was cut by 1 base, the J end by 6 bases, with 12 bases between. The length of the CDR3 is 13 residues. In germline, CDR1 is DFQATT, CDR2 SNEGSKA (reference sequence). The chain's CDR3 is CSARVTGRNGYTF. DNA of the CDR3: TGCAGTGCTAGAGTAACGGGGAGAAATGGCTACACCTTC.

There are many counts of this clonotype. The chain has TRBV18 and TRBJ2-7; 13 nucleotides line up with TRBD2. Per germline, CDR1 KGHSH and CDR2 LQKENI. This CDR3 has 15 residues. The ends lost 3 bases at V and 6 bases at J; junction bases unmatched: 5. The CDR3 DNA sequence: TGTGCCAGCTCACCGGGGACTAGCGGGACCACCGAGCAGTACTTC. Translated: CASSPGTSGTTEQYF. Full variable domain (remainder filled in from reference TRBV18 and TRBJ2-7): NAGVMQNPRHLVRRRGQEARLRCSPMKGHSHVYWYRQLPEEGLKFMVYLQKENIIDESGMPKERFSAEFPKEGPSILRIQQVVRGDSAAYFCASSPGTSGTTEQYFGPGTRLTVT.

The V call is TRBV18, the J call TRBJ2-1; the match to TRBD2 covers 10 bases. Looked up from germline, CDR1 is KGHSH and CDR2 is LQKENI. The CDR3 totals 15 residues. V gave up 4 bases and J gave up 8 bases; unmatched junction bases: 8. Here the CDR3 DNA reads TGTGCCAGCTCACTACAGGCTAGCGGGAGTGATGAGCAGTTCTTC. Its translation: CASSLQASGSDEQFF.

This clonotype came up many times. The V gene is TRBV28, the J gene TRBJ2-7, with D perhaps given as TRBD1 or TRBD2 (6 bases each). Germline CDR1 and CDR2: MDHEN and SYDVKM. Trimming took off 7 bases at V and 9 bases at J, with 16 bases between the two ends. The CDR3 length is 12 residues. In nucleotides, the CDR3 is TGTGCCAGCACCCCCCTCCGGGGGCGGCAGTACTTC. Its translation is CASTPLRGRQYF. The variable domain in full, with the rest retrieved from reference TRBV28 and TRBJ2-7, is DVKVTQSSRYLVKRTGEKVFLECVQDMDHENMFWYRQDPGLGLRLIYFSYDVKMKEKGDIPEGYSVSREKKERFSLILESASTNQTSMYLCASTPLRGRQYFGPGTRLTVT.

The chain is built from TRBV11-1 and TRBJ1-1; D is uncertain. The germline CDR1 and CDR2 sequences are SGHAT and FQDESV (reference sequence). The CDR3 totals 13 residues. V shed 3 bases and J shed 4 bases, with 9 bases lying between them. The CDR3 bases are TGTGCCAGCAGCTTCGCAGCGATCACTGAAGCTTTCTTT. Protein product: CASSFAAITEAFF.

This clonotype was seen a few times. The rearrangement uses TRBV29-1 and TRBJ2-3; 16 bases are shared with TRBD2. Trimming cost V 3 bases and J 2 bases; bases outside gene matches: 8. The CDR3 sequence is 18 residues long. Germline assignment: CDR1 SQVTM and CDR2 ANQGSEA. The CDR3 DNA follows: TGCAGCGTTGATGGTCTTGGGACTAGCGGGAGGGCCACAGATACGCAGTATTTT. Translation: CSVDGLGTSGRATDTQYF.

The V gene is TRBV27, the J gene TRBJ2-7; D possibly uses TRBD1 or TRBD2 (6 bases each). Looked up from germline, CDR1 is MNHEY and CDR2 is SMNVEV (reference sequence). With 3 bases removed from V and 2 bases from J, the gap between germline ends came to 11 bases. The CDR3 length is 14 residues. The CDR3 loop reads CASSLWGATYEQYF. The DNA of the CDR3 is TGTGCCAGCAGTTTGTGGGGGGCTACCTACGAGCAGTACTTC.

This clonotype has ten or more counts. This chain uses TRBV5-6 with TRBJ2-3; D ambiguous. Deletions cut 0 bases from V and 8 bases from J, with 10 bases between. CDR1 SGHDT and CDR2 YYEEEE come from the germline V gene. This CDR3 contains 13 residues. CDR3 residues: CASSLGAKGTQYF. Here the CDR3 DNA reads TGTGCCAGCAGCTTGGGAGCAAAGGGTACGCAGTATTTT.

This clonotype appeared many times. The chain employs TRBV29-1 and TRBJ2-5; 7 bases map to TRBD2. This CDR3 contains 12 residues. Germline V gene lookup returns CDR1 SQVTM and CDR2 ANQGSEA. The ends lost 4 bases at V and 7 bases at J; junction bases unmatched: 6. CDR3 residues: CSVGEGKVTQYF. The CDR3 region has the DNA TGCAGCGTTGGGGAGGGCAAGGTGACCCAGTACTTC.

This clonotype was seen only a few times. This chain links TRBV6-1 with TRBJ1-1; TRBD1 might be the D (5 bases). The germline V and J ends were trimmed by 9 bases and 5 bases, with 16 bases remaining between them. Per the germline V gene, CDR1 is MNHNS and CDR2 is SASEGT. The CDR3 sequence is 13 residues long. The CDR3 reads CASLGTEGTEAFF. CDR3 nucleotide sequence: TGTGCCAGTCTCGGGACGGAGGGAACTGAAGCTTTCTTT.

This clonotype was detected ten times or more. The V and J genes are TRBV28 and TRBJ1-1; D is undetermined. Germline V gene sequence: CDR1 MDHEN, CDR2 SYDVKM. The CDR3 spans 13 residues. Trimming removed 5 bases at V and 3 bases at J, with 10 bases between. As DNA, the CDR3 is TGTGCCAGCAGTCCCGTTCACTACACTGAAGCTTTCTTT. Translated, it gives CASSPVHYTEAFF.

This clonotype has a count of ten or more. This rearrangement joins TRBV2 to TRBJ2-5; 9 bases align to TRBD2. Trimming took 6 bases from V and 5 from J; bases not matched to a gene: 10. Germline V gives CDR1 SNHLY, CDR2 FYNNEI. There are 15 residues in the CDR3. CDR3 amino acids: CASRPGGGALETQYF. As DNA, the CDR3 is TGTGCCAGCAGGCCCGGCGGGGGGGCTTTGGAGACCCAGTACTTC.

This clonotype was seen at least ten times. The chain is built from TRBV12-5 and TRBJ2-7, with unresolved D. The CDR3 is 14 amino acids. Trimming took off 4 bases at V and 2 bases at J, with 12 bases between the two ends. Germline CDR1 and CDR2: LGHNT and FRNRAP. CDR3 bases: TGTGCTAGTGGTTCGGCGGTCCTTACCTACGAGCAGTACTTC. It codes for CASGSAVLTYEQYF.

The table lists this clonotype with a few counts. The V and J genes are TRBV29-1 and TRBJ2-1; 14 bases are a match to TRBD2. Germline CDR1 reads SQVTM; CDR2 reads ANQGSEA. The CDR3 spans 14 residues. V trimming: 8 bases; J trimming: 8 bases; junction bases outside the gene matches: 8. The CDR3 sequence is CSLRTSGRNDEQFF. As DNA, the CDR3 is TGCAGCCTCCGGACTAGCGGGAGGAACGATGAGCAGTTCTTC.

This clonotype was recorded at least ten times. J is TRBJ2-4 and V is TRBV7-9; 9 nucleotides agree with TRBD1. J was trimmed by 8 bases and V by 5 bases; bases with no gene match: 7. In germline, CDR1 is SEHNR, CDR2 FQNEAQ (reference sequence). This CDR3 comprises 14 residues. CDR3 in DNA: TGTGCCAGCAGCGAGGGACAGGGCGGTTACATTCAGTACTTC. Its protein is CASSEGQGGYIQYF.

This sequence joins TRBV11-3 and TRBJ1-1; D is perhaps TRBD1 (5 bases). CDR1 and CDR2 from the germline V gene are SGHNT and YENEEA. The germline V and J ends were trimmed by 8 bases and 10 bases, with 17 bases remaining between them. This CDR3 spans 12 amino acids. CDR3 DNA: TGTGCCAGCGGCAGGGATCTGTCTGGAGCTTTCTTT. This gives the protein CASGRDLSGAFF.

Many counts were recorded for this clonotype. CDR3 loop: CASSLEPAGELFF. CDR3 in DNA: TGTGCCAGCAGCTTGGAGCCAGCCGGGGAGCTGTTTTTT. This chain uses TRBV7-2 with TRBJ2-2; D gene uncertain. Trimming took off 3 bases at V and 6 bases at J, with 8 bases between the two ends. The CDR3 is 13 amino acids. Per germline, CDR1 SGHTA and CDR2 FQGNSA.

The rearrangement joins TRBV29-1 to TRBJ2-3; unclear D gene. The V gene's germline CDR1 is SQVTM and CDR2 ANQGSEA. The CDR3 is 11 residues long. Trimming shortened V by 1 base and J by 5 bases, and 4 bases separated the two germline ends. The CDR3 protein is CSVEVVDTQYF. The CDR3 nucleotides are TGCAGCGTTGAAGTGGTAGATACGCAGTATTTT.

This clonotype was recorded at least ten times. This rearrangement joins TRBV10-3 to TRBJ2-1; 9 bases fit TRBD1. CDR1 and CDR2 from the germline V gene are ENHRY and SYGVKD. V gave up 6 bases and J gave up 6 bases; unmatched junction bases: 6. The CDR3 contains 14 residues. The CDR3 sequence is CAIRNRGPSNEQFF. Here the CDR3 DNA reads TGTGCCATCAGAAACAGGGGGCCGAGCAATGAGCAGTTCTTC.

This clonotype was observed at least ten times. This chain uses TRBV2 with TRBJ1-6; no reliable D call. V was cut by 5 bases and J by 0 bases, with 8 bases left in between. The CDR3 has 15 residues. Looked up from germline, CDR1 is SNHLY and CDR2 is FYNNEI. The CDR3 DNA follows: TGTGCCAGCAGTTTGACGGTCTCCTATAATTCACCCCTCCACTTT. This codes for CASSLTVSYNSPLHF.

Only a few counts were recorded for this clonotype. The chain recombines TRBV3-1 with TRBJ2-5; the D gene could be TRBD1 or TRBD2 (5 bases each). There are 14 residues in the CDR3. Germline CDR1 LGHDT, CDR2 YNNKEL (reference sequence). The V end was cut by 4 bases, the J end by 4 bases, with 13 bases between. CDR3 sequence reads: CASSPQGRRETQYF. The CDR3 DNA is TGTGCCAGCAGCCCTCAGGGACGGCGAGAGACCCAGTACTTC.

This clonotype is classed as medium-sized. This rearrangement joins TRBV10-3 to TRBJ1-1; tentatively, D is TRBD1 (6 bases). Trimming removed 6 bases from V and 1 base from J, with 9 bases in between. The CDR3 spans 13 residues. Germline values: CDR1 ENHRY, CDR2 SYGVKD. Here the CDR3 reads CAIRLTGNTEAFF. The DNA of the CDR3 is TGTGCCATCAGATTGACAGGGAACACTGAAGCTTTCTTT.

This clonotype was seen repeatedly, ten times or more. This rearrangement joins TRBV5-1 to TRBJ1-2; D remains unclear. The V end was cut by 0 bases, the J end by 6 bases, with 12 bases between. The germline V gene encodes CDR1 SGHRS and CDR2 YFSETQ. The CDR3 runs 14 residues. CDR3 DNA sequence: TGCGCCAGCAGCTTGGAATGGAATGGGCATGGCTACACCTTC. Protein sequence: CASSLEWNGHGYTF.

The sample holds many counts of this clonotype. This chain connects TRBV6-6 to TRBJ1-5, with D tentatively TRBD1 (6 bases). Germline assignment: CDR1 MNHNY and CDR2 SVGAGI (reference sequence). The CDR3 loop spans 17 amino acids. With 4 bases removed from V and 3 bases from J, the gap between germline ends came to 19 bases. Here the CDR3 reads CASSSPEEGGLNQPQHF. The CDR3 nucleotides are TGTGCCAGCAGTTCCCCCGAAGAGGGGGGCCTCAATCAGCCCCAGCATTTT.